These T cell receptor beta chains were read from a single sample in a study of T cell responses to AZD1222 COVID-19 vaccine. Profiled with immunoSEQ multiplex PCR; TCRdb holds only in-frame clones, not every one. The table lists more than 85,000 clones, roughly nine tenths of them singletons, with less than 8.5% in the top ten. The material sequenced was peripheral blood, taken on day 0 of AZD1222 vaccination. These receptor sequences come from an adult in good health. CDR3s include the opening cysteine and the closing phenylalanine or tryptophan. A D gene is named only where the DNA matches it firmly. Size tells how often a clone was seen (once, few, many) or the class of an expanded clone, and some rows leave it out.

d_gene: -; abundance: -; j_gene: TRBJ1-1; v_gene: TRBV11-2; CDR3aa: CASSPTQSDTEAFF; CDR3nt: TGTGCCAGCAGCCCAACACAATCCGACACTGAAGCTTTCTTT
d_gene: TRBD2; abundance: -; j_gene: TRBJ2-3; v_gene: TRBV29-1; CDR3aa: CSVHGRASDTQYF; CDR3nt: TGCAGCGTTCACGGGAGGGCCTCAGATACGCAGTATTTT
d_gene: -; abundance: -; j_gene: TRBJ2-5; v_gene: TRBV4-1; CDR3aa: CASSRGLRIETQYF; CDR3nt: TGCGCCAGCAGCAGGGGTCTTCGAATAGAGACCCAGTACTTC
d_gene: -; abundance: -; j_gene: TRBJ2-7; v_gene: TRBV7-9; CDR3aa: CASSLAQGLVNEQYF; CDR3nt: TGTGCCAGCAGCTTAGCCCAGGGGCTCGTAAACGAGCAGTACTTC
d_gene: -; abundance: -; j_gene: TRBJ2-3; v_gene: TRBV5-1; CDR3aa: CASSLVPLPDTQYF; CDR3nt: TGCGCCAGCAGCTTGGTTCCCCTCCCAGATACGCAGTATTTT
d_gene: TRBD1; abundance: -; j_gene: TRBJ1-5; v_gene: TRBV15; CDR3aa: CATSRGQGSGGYSNQPQHF; CDR3nt: TGTGCCACCAGCAGAGGACAGGGTTCGGGTGGATATAGCAATCAGCCCCAGCATTTT
d_gene: TRBD1; abundance: -; j_gene: TRBJ1-1; v_gene: TRBV2; CDR3aa: CASSEQGVENTEAFF; CDR3nt: TGTGCCAGCAGTGAGCAGGGGGTTGAGAACACTGAAGCTTTCTTT
d_gene: TRBD1; abundance: -; j_gene: TRBJ1-1; v_gene: TRBV3-1/TRBV3-2; CDR3aa: CASSLQGGTEAFF; CDR3nt: TGTGCCAGCAGCCTCCAGGGGGGAACTGAAGCTTTCTTT
d_gene: -; abundance: -; j_gene: TRBJ2-7; v_gene: TRBV18; CDR3aa: CASSPLGPPAYEQYF; CDR3nt: TGTGCCAGCTCACCCCTGGGACCTCCAGCCTACGAGCAGTACTTC
d_gene: TRBD1; abundance: -; j_gene: TRBJ1-3; v_gene: TRBV19; CDR3aa: CASSRDRALSGNTIYF; CDR3nt: TGTGCCAGTAGTAGGGACAGGGCCCTCTCTGGAAACACCATATATTTT
d_gene: TRBD2; abundance: -; j_gene: TRBJ2-7; v_gene: TRBV27; CDR3aa: CASSPDDLKTSGASYEQYF; CDR3nt: TGTGCCAGCAGTCCAGACGATTTAAAGACTAGCGGGGCCTCCTACGAGCAGTACTTC
d_gene: -; abundance: -; j_gene: TRBJ2-6; v_gene: TRBV30; CDR3aa: CAWSEVNVLTF; CDR3nt: TGTGCCTGGAGTGAGGTCAACGTCCTGACTTTC
d_gene: -; abundance: few; j_gene: TRBJ1-5; v_gene: TRBV30; CDR3aa: CAWSVRFSGRRYQPQHF; CDR3nt: TGTGCCTGGAGTGTACGATTTTCGGGCAGGCGATATCAGCCCCAGCATTTT
d_gene: -; abundance: -; j_gene: TRBJ2-7; v_gene: TRBV5-1; CDR3aa: CASSPASGQPYEQYF; CDR3nt: TGCGCCAGCAGCCCGGCGTCAGGACAGCCCTACGAGCAGTACTTC
d_gene: TRBD1; abundance: -; j_gene: TRBJ1-2; v_gene: TRBV18; CDR3aa: CASSPAGGGSYGYTF; CDR3nt: TGTGCCAGCTCACCAGCAGGGGGCGGGAGCTATGGCTACACCTTC
d_gene: TRBD2; abundance: -; j_gene: TRBJ2-1; v_gene: TRBV6-4; CDR3aa: CASRRTSGDNEQFF; CDR3nt: TGTGCCAGCAGGAGGACTAGCGGAGACAATGAGCAGTTCTTC
d_gene: TRBD1; abundance: -; j_gene: TRBJ1-2; v_gene: TRBV2; CDR3aa: CASRTRGLGYGYTF; CDR3nt: TGTGCCAGCAGGACCAGGGGGCTAGGCTATGGCTACACCTTC
d_gene: TRBD2; abundance: -; j_gene: TRBJ2-3; v_gene: TRBV2; CDR3aa: CASSSLAGGKDTQYF; CDR3nt: TGTGCCAGCAGCTCTCTAGCGGGAGGGAAGGATACGCAGTATTTT
d_gene: -; abundance: -; j_gene: TRBJ2-1; v_gene: TRBV11-3; CDR3aa: CASSISSGTTYNEQFF; CDR3nt: TGTGCCAGCAGCATTTCCTCCGGGACGACCTACAATGAGCAGTTCTTC
d_gene: -; abundance: -; j_gene: TRBJ2-7; v_gene: TRBV14; CDR3aa: CASTWAGSYEQYF; CDR3nt: TGTGCCAGCACTTGGGCCGGGTCCTACGAGCAGTACTTC
d_gene: -; abundance: -; j_gene: TRBJ2-5; v_gene: TRBV7-2; CDR3aa: CASSPPSSRETQYF; CDR3nt: TGTGCCAGCAGCCCTCCTAGCAGCCGGGAGACCCAGTACTTC
d_gene: TRBD1; abundance: -; j_gene: TRBJ1-5; v_gene: TRBV10-3; CDR3aa: CAISESGQGGRGQPQHF; CDR3nt: TGTGCCATCAGTGAGTCGGGACAGGGAGGGAGAGGTCAGCCCCAGCATTTT
d_gene: TRBD2; abundance: -; j_gene: TRBJ2-2; v_gene: TRBV4-2; CDR3aa: CASSPSLAGHTGELFF; CDR3nt: TGTGCCAGCAGCCCCAGTTTAGCGGGGCACACCGGGGAGCTGTTTTTT
d_gene: -; abundance: -; j_gene: TRBJ1-1; v_gene: TRBV6-5; CDR3aa: CASSYWGQGGGEAFF; CDR3nt: TGTGCCAGCAGTTACTGGGGTCAGGGTGGTGGTGAAGCTTTCTTT
d_gene: -; abundance: -; j_gene: TRBJ2-2; v_gene: TRBV9; CDR3aa: CASSVIPGELFF; CDR3nt: TGTGCCAGCAGCGTAATACCCGGGGAGCTGTTTTTT
d_gene: -; abundance: -; j_gene: TRBJ2-1; v_gene: TRBV2; CDR3aa: CASQSQLSYNEQFF; CDR3nt: TGTGCCAGCCAAAGTCAGCTCTCCTACAATGAGCAGTTCTTC
d_gene: -; abundance: -; j_gene: TRBJ1-1; v_gene: TRBV30; CDR3aa: CAWAGMNTEAFF; CDR3nt: TGTGCCTGGGCAGGGATGAACACTGAAGCTTTCTTT
d_gene: -; abundance: -; j_gene: TRBJ1-4; v_gene: TRBV3-1/TRBV3-2; CDR3aa: CASSYPGTANEKLFF; CDR3nt: TGTGCCAGCAGCTACCCCGGGACGGCGAATGAAAAACTGTTTTTT
d_gene: -; abundance: -; j_gene: TRBJ2-3; v_gene: TRBV7-6; CDR3aa: CASSGGSTDTQYF; CDR3nt: TGTGCCAGCAGTGGGGGGAGCACAGATACGCAGTATTTT
d_gene: -; abundance: -; j_gene: TRBJ1-1; v_gene: TRBV6-5; CDR3aa: CASSYSSKGNTEAFF; CDR3nt: TGTGCCAGCAGTTACTCGTCGAAGGGGAACACTGAAGCTTTCTTT
d_gene: TRBD1; abundance: -; j_gene: TRBJ1-5; v_gene: TRBV4-2; CDR3aa: CASSPGQGGQPQHF; CDR3nt: TGTGCCAGCAGCCCTGGACAGGGGGGTCAGCCCCAGCATTTT
d_gene: -; abundance: -; j_gene: TRBJ2-2; v_gene: TRBV19; CDR3aa: CASSMNSGGTGELFF; CDR3nt: TGTGCCAGTAGTATGAATAGTGGGGGAACCGGGGAGCTGTTTTTT
d_gene: -; abundance: few; j_gene: TRBJ1-1; v_gene: TRBV6-4; CDR3aa: CASSEGGTEAFF; CDR3nt: TGTGCCAGCAGTGAAGGGGGGACTGAAGCTTTCTTT
d_gene: -; abundance: -; j_gene: TRBJ2-7; v_gene: TRBV4-2; CDR3aa: CASSQLDYYEQYF; CDR3nt: TGTGCCAGCAGCCAGCTCGACTACTACGAGCAGTACTTC
d_gene: TRBD1; abundance: -; j_gene: TRBJ2-5; v_gene: TRBV18; CDR3aa: CASSPFGTGGEETQYF; CDR3nt: TGTGCCAGCTCACCATTTGGGACAGGGGGCGAAGAGACCCAGTACTTC
d_gene: -; abundance: -; j_gene: TRBJ2-1; v_gene: TRBV10-3; CDR3aa: CAIRGLPLNEQFF; CDR3nt: TGTGCCATCAGGGGGCTTCCCCTCAATGAGCAGTTCTTC
d_gene: -; abundance: -; j_gene: TRBJ2-3; v_gene: TRBV19; CDR3aa: CASNLQGSDTQYF; CDR3nt: TGTGCCAGCAACCTCCAGGGGAGCGATACGCAGTATTTT
d_gene: TRBD1; abundance: -; j_gene: TRBJ2-3; v_gene: TRBV7-9; CDR3aa: CASSPGQGTDTQYF; CDR3nt: TGTGCCAGCAGCCCGGGACAGGGGACAGATACGCAGTATTTT
d_gene: -; abundance: -; j_gene: TRBJ2-3; v_gene: TRBV2; CDR3aa: CASTSENTQYF; CDR3nt: TGTGCCAGCACCTCGGAAAATACGCAGTATTTT
d_gene: -; abundance: -; j_gene: TRBJ1-2; v_gene: TRBV4-2; CDR3aa: CASSQDKRRDYGYTF; CDR3nt: TGTGCCAGCAGCCAAGATAAACGGCGGGACTATGGCTACACCTTC
d_gene: -; abundance: -; j_gene: TRBJ2-1; v_gene: TRBV5-1; CDR3aa: CASSLSGSYNEQFF; CDR3nt: TGCGCCAGCAGCTTGTCAGGTTCCTACAATGAGCAGTTCTTC
d_gene: -; abundance: -; j_gene: TRBJ2-5; v_gene: TRBV7-9; CDR3aa: CASSLFSGQETQYF; CDR3nt: TGTGCCAGCAGCTTATTTAGCGGCCAAGAGACCCAGTACTTC
d_gene: -; abundance: -; j_gene: TRBJ2-2; v_gene: TRBV5-6; CDR3aa: CASSLNTGELFF; CDR3nt: TGTGCCAGCAGCCTGAACACCGGGGAGCTGTTTTTT